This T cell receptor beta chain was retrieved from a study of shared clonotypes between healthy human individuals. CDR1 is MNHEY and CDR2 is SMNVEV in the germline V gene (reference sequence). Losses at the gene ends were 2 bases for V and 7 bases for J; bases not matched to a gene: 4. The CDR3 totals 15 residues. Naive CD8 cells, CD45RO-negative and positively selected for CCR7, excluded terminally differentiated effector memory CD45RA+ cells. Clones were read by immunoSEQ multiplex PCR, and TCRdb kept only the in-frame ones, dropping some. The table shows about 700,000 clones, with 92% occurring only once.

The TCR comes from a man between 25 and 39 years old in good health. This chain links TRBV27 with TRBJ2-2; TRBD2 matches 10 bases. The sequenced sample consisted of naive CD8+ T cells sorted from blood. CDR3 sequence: CASSLRLAGFGELFF. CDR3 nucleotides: TGTGCCAGCAGTTTACGACTAGCGGGCTTCGGGGAGCTGTTTTTT.